A selection of T cell receptor beta chains follows, all from one sample in a study of blood T cell repertoires in COVID-19. Measured with immunoSEQ multiplex PCR; TCRdb has only the in-frame clones, and not every one. This sample carries about 140,000 clones, roughly four fifths of them seen once, and the ten largest clones take roughly 8.3%. The sample consisted of peripheral blood. The receptors derive from an elderly woman in a cohort sampled during active or convalescent COVID-19. CDR3s include the opening cysteine and the closing phenylalanine or tryptophan. Fields, in order: D gene, clone size, V gene, J gene, CDR3 DNA, CDR3 protein. A D gene is named only where the DNA matches it firmly. Expanded clones are given a class, and other clones once, few, many or no size at all.

d_call: .; clone_size: once; v_call: TRBV15; j_call: TRBJ1-1; cdr3_nt: TGTGCCACCAGCAGAGACCCAGGGTACTTATTCGCTTTCTTT; cdr3_aa: CATSRDPGYLFAFF
d_call: TRBD2; clone_size: .; v_call: TRBV28; j_call: TRBJ2-1; cdr3_nt: TGTGCCAGCAGGGGGGGCGGGGGGGCCTTTTACAATGAGCAGTTCTTC; cdr3_aa: CASRGGGGAFYNEQFF
d_call: TRBD1; clone_size: .; v_call: TRBV5-6; j_call: TRBJ1-3; cdr3_nt: TGTGCCAGCAGCCCCGGGACAGGGAACACCATATATTTT; cdr3_aa: CASSPGTGNTIYF
d_call: .; clone_size: .; v_call: TRBV28; j_call: TRBJ1-2; cdr3_nt: TGTGCCAGCAGCCCATTGACTTCTTCGGTCGGTGGCTACACCTTC; cdr3_aa: CASSPLTSSVGGYTF
d_call: TRBD1; clone_size: .; v_call: TRBV3-1/TRBV3-2; j_call: TRBJ1-2; cdr3_nt: TGTGCCAGCAGCCAGCAGGGGGCTGGCTATGGCTACACCTTC; cdr3_aa: CASSQQGAGYGYTF
d_call: .; clone_size: once; v_call: TRBV28; j_call: TRBJ1-2; cdr3_nt: TGTGCCAGCGGCACCCCTAACTATGGCTACACCTTC; cdr3_aa: CASGTPNYGYTF
d_call: TRBD2; clone_size: .; v_call: TRBV2; j_call: TRBJ2-5; cdr3_nt: TGTGCCAGCAGGGATAGCGGGGCTGAGACCCAGTACTTC; cdr3_aa: CASRDSGAETQYF
d_call: .; clone_size: .; v_call: TRBV6-5; j_call: TRBJ1-2; cdr3_nt: TGTGCCAGCAGCCCACAGGGTCTGGGGCACTATGGCTACACCTTC; cdr3_aa: CASSPQGLGHYGYTF
d_call: TRBD2; clone_size: .; v_call: TRBV4-2; j_call: TRBJ2-3; cdr3_nt: TGTGCCAGCAGCCAAGGGAGCGGGGGTCTCCGGGATACGCAGTATTTT; cdr3_aa: CASSQGSGGLRDTQYF
d_call: .; clone_size: .; v_call: TRBV5-6; j_call: TRBJ2-3; cdr3_nt: TGTGCCAGCAGCTTGGTCGGAGATACGCAGTATTTT; cdr3_aa: CASSLVGDTQYF
d_call: .; clone_size: .; v_call: TRBV19; j_call: TRBJ2-5; cdr3_nt: TGTGCCAGATCGCTAGGGCGCGGGCCTCAAGAGACCCAGTACTTC; cdr3_aa: CARSLGRGPQETQYF
d_call: .; clone_size: once; v_call: TRBV30; j_call: TRBJ2-7; cdr3_nt: TGTGCCTGGAGAAACCAGGGCACCTACGAGCAGTACTTC; cdr3_aa: CAWRNQGTYEQYF
d_call: TRBD2; clone_size: .; v_call: TRBV29-1; j_call: TRBJ2-3; cdr3_nt: TGCAGCGCCGCTCCCCGGGGGGGCACAGATACGCAGTATTTT; cdr3_aa: CSAAPRGGTDTQYF